A single TCR beta chain is shown here with its context. Antigen: not known. cDNA molecules, individually, were tagged with unique molecular identifiers. TCRdb reprocessed the 5' RACE reads with MiXCR, giving one entry per CDR3 protein. The sample consists of under 70,000 distinct CDR3 sequences, about 5.6% of them appearing once. From germline, CDR1 is GTSNPN and CDR2 SVGIG (reference sequence). CDR3 length: 13 amino acids. The V end lost 1 base, the J end lost 3 bases, and 9 bases lay between the germline ends. These data come from a study of early T cells in non-severe SARS-CoV-2 infection. Study at large: The input, bulk RNA from unsorted whole blood, was sequenced, and chains were unpaired. Whole-study results and caveats: Matching with VDJdb favored anti-spike CD8 responses (missing private and CD4 specificities).

The sequenced material came from whole blood. The chain employs TRBV30 and TRBJ1-2, with D unclear. The clonotype was recovered from an adult who was a healthcare worker with PCR-confirmed SARS-CoV-2 infection or an uninfected control (not recorded which). DNA of the CDR3: TGTGCCTGGAGTGGTAGGAGAGACTATGGCTACACCTTC. Its translation: CAWSGRRDYGYTF.